This TCR beta chain stems from a study of cytomegalovirus exposure and HLA in healthy donors. Findings and limits, study-wide: An ancestry cluster, one associated with Asian ancestry, reportedly showed fewer N-insertions than the approximately 660-donor mean in a later analysis. Available immune exposure information was restricted to CMV serostatus only.

Remarks on this clone: Its specificity is unknown.

Deletions cut 4 bases from V and 6 bases from J, with 18 bases between. This CDR3 has 15 amino acids. Per the germline V gene, CDR1 is PRHDT and CDR2 is FYEKMQ (reference sequence). Amplification used 60 Vbeta primers and 13 Jbeta primers. The assay was immunoSEQ multiplex PCR, and TCRdb's table has in-frame clones only and misses some. The repertoire holds over 100,000 clones, with 77% as singletons. The sequencing input was PBMCs. This clonotype was sampled from a male donor in good health and CMV-seropositive. The J gene is TRBJ1-1, the V gene TRBV13, with D maybe TRBD1 (5 bases). Here the CDR3 DNA reads TGTGCCAGCAGCTCACTAATACAGGTTAGTCCTGAAGCTTTCTTT. The encoded protein is CASSSLIQVSPEAFF.